This T cell receptor (beta chain) appears in the sequencing data of a study of OX40 agonist ivuxolimab in advanced cancers. For the study in its entirety: Ivuxolimab was a fully human IgG2 agonistic monoclonal antibody targeting the costimulatory receptor OX40 (CD134). Intravenous ivuxolimab was administered to patients every 2 weeks at six dose levels: 0.01, 0.1, 0.3, 1.5, 3 and 10 mg/kg. Of the roughly 52 dose-escalation patients, hepatocellular carcinoma was present in about 20, melanoma in roughly 15, renal cell carcinoma in 9 and head and neck cancer in 9. In the dose-escalation cohort, 70% to 90% of patients were male, and the mean age was roughly 60 years with a range of roughly 20 to 85. Prior anti-PD-1, anti-PD-L1 or anti-CTLA-4 therapy was permitted, and checkpoint inhibitors had been received by under 50% of dose-escalation patients. Partial responses occurred in three dose-escalation patients, of whom one had hepatocellular carcinoma and two had cutaneous melanoma. Peripheral TCRbeta sequencing aimed to test whether ivuxolimab altered TCR sequence diversity and caused clonal T-cell expansion. The paper reports the monotherapy dose-escalation portion (N = 52 patients) of the phase I ivuxolimab trial.

General conclusions and limits of the study: In the 0.1-3.0 mg/kg groups, partial responders were among the patients with the lowest normalized peripheral clonal expansion, particularly in CD8+ T cells. At doses of 0.1 to 3.0 mg/kg, clonal expansion of both CD4+ and CD8+ T cells in blood was seen between baseline and week 6. Low levels of normalized T-cell clonal expansion were also shown by some nonresponding patients. After ivuxolimab, expanded clones were on average more numerous among CD8+ T cells than among CD4+ T cells. The antigen specificity of the clonally expanded peripheral T cells was not determined.

Spanning cysteine to phenylalanine, the CDR3 consists of 16 amino acids. This entry keeps only the CDR3 DNA: 48 bases, framed from base 1. Sequences LNHDA (CDR1) and SQIVND (CDR2) are obtained from the germline V gene (reference sequence). V gives up 1 base and J gives up 3 bases, and the segment between their germline ends measures 16 bases. The trial excluded patients who had a history of autoimmune disease or were on systemic immunosuppression. Peripheral blood for TCR sequencing was collected from all dose cohorts at baseline, on cycle 4 day 1, and on cycle 7 day 1. The samples were taken from a phase I, first-in-human, multicenter, open-label dose-escalation trial of ivuxolimab. Adults with locally advanced or metastatic head and neck squamous cell, hepatocellular, melanoma or renal cell carcinoma were enrolled in the trial. Before TCR sequencing, CD4+ T cells and CD8+ T cells were sorted from peripheral blood as separate populations.

Genomic DNA was extracted from sorted cells for sequencing of the TCRbeta CDR3 region. TCRbeta CDR3 regions were sequenced using the immunoSEQ Assay. The table comes from immuneACCESS by way of TCRdb, which keeps in-frame sequences with V and J called. Part of the clones is missing from these tables; in studies checked, under half for an unresolved V gene and the rest for unknown reasons. Here the sample has about 40,000 clones; approximately 85% occur a single time. The ten top clones hold roughly a sixth of the sample. About this clone: Its antigen remains undetermined. The sample holds no much larger clone one base away, and base qualities are not on file.

The sequence joins TRBV19 to TRBJ2-7; D gene: possibly TRBD1, on 6 matching bases. The TCR sequence derives from an adult with an advanced solid tumor such as melanoma, head and neck, liver or kidney cancer. The specimen comprised CD4+ or CD8+ T cells sorted from blood, sampled in a trial of the OX40 agonist ivuxolimab. The sequenced DNA is TGTGCCAGTAGTATAGGAGGGCAGGGGCTCAACTACGAGCAGTACTTC. The translation is CASSIGGQGLNYEQYF.